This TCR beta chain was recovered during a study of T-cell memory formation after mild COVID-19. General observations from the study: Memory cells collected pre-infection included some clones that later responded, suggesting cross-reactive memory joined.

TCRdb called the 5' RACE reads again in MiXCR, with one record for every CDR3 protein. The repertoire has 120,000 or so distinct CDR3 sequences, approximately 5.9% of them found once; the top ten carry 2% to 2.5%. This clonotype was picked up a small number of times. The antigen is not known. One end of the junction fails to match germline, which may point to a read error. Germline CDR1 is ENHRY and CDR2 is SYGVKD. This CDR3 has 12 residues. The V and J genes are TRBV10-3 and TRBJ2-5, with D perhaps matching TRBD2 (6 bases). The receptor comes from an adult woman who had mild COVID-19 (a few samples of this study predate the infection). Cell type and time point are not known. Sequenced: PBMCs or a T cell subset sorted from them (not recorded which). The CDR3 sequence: CAISESVEGLNF. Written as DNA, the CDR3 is TGTGCCATCAGTGAGTCGGTGGAGGGACTCAACTTC.